One sample yielded the 28 T cell receptor beta chains listed below, sequenced in a study of T cells in Graves' hyperthyroidism and ophthalmopathy. RNA transcripts yielded amplified TCR beta CDR3 regions. The TCR CDR3 first-round RT-PCR relied on the HTBI primer set. Each CDR3 protein gets one entry after TCRdb re-called the multiplex PCR reads with MiXCR. This table holds roughly 570,000 distinct CDR3 sequences, around 16% found once. The sequenced sample was blood. The source of these receptors is a woman aged 25 to 39 with Graves' hyperthyroidism.

V is TRBV7-9 and J is TRBJ2-1, with D possibly called TRBD1 or TRBD2 (5 bases each). CDR1 is SEHNR and CDR2 is FQNEAQ in the germline V gene (reference sequence). The CDR3 consists of 13 residues. The V end was cut by 10 bases, the J end by 9 bases, with 19 bases between. The CDR3 region is CATSAVVGGEQFF. The CDR3 nucleotides are TGTGCCACCTCGGCGGTAGTTGGGGGTGAGCAGTTCTTC. The full variable domain, its missing parts supplied by reference TRBV7-9 and TRBJ2-1, is DTGVSQNPRHKITKRGQNVTFRCDPISEHNRLYWYRQTLGQGPEFLTYFQNEAQLEKSRLLSDRFSAERPKGSFSTLEIQRTEQGDSAMYLCATSAVVGGEQFFGPGTRLTVL.

At least ten counts were recorded for this clonotype. Here the CDR3 DNA reads TGTGCCAGCAGTTGTTTGCCCGCGGACTTTTCCCGATACGAGCAGTACTTC. Protein product: CASSCLPADFSRYEQYF. V gene TRBV27 combines with J gene TRBJ2-7; TRBD2 might be the D (5 bases). The CDR3 runs to 17 residues. Trimming removed 4 bases from V and 4 bases from J, with 23 bases in between. CDR1 is MNHEY, CDR2 SMNVEV, per germline (reference sequence).

Many counts were recorded for this clonotype. The rearrangement joins TRBV18 to TRBJ2-7; D may correspond to TRBD1 or TRBD2 (6 bases each). Trimming left V 0 bases short and J 3 bases short, with 12 bases between. Germline V gene data show CDR1 as KGHSH and CDR2 as LQKENI. The CDR3 length is 15 residues. CDR3 region: CASSPPGGVFYEQYF. CDR3 in DNA: TGTGCCAGCTCACCACCGGGGGGCGTCTTCTACGAGCAGTACTTC.

In its sample, this clonotype was seen a few times. The chain's CDR3 is CSAVQAGGTDTQYF. CDR3 in DNA: TGCAGTGCCGTACAAGCGGGGGGGACAGATACGCAGTATTTT. The chain employs TRBV20-1 and TRBJ2-3, with 10 nucleotides matching TRBD2. Germline CDR1 is DFQATT and CDR2 is SNEGSKA (reference sequence). J was trimmed by 3 bases and V by 6 bases; bases with no gene match: 6. The CDR3 totals 14 residues.

In its sample, this clonotype was seen many times. One end of the junction does not line up with germline, which may come from a read error. The V call is TRBV12-3 or TRBV12-4, the J call TRBJ1-1; TRBD1 might be the D (5 bases). The CDR3 covers 14 residues. CDR3 in amino acids: CASSLDQGNTEAFF. As DNA, the CDR3 is TGTGCCAGCAGCTTAGATCAGGGGAACACTGAAGCTTTCTTT.

There are many counts of this clonotype. This chain connects TRBV28 to TRBJ1-2; D is perhaps TRBD1 (6 bases). The CDR3 length is 12 residues. CDR1 is MDHEN, CDR2 SYDVKM, per germline. Trimming pared 2 bases from V and 12 bases from J, leaving 13 bases between. In nucleotides, the CDR3 is TGTGCCAGCAGTTTAGACATGGGGGGCGACACCTTC. Translation gives CASSLDMGGDTF.

V usage is TRBV4-3 and J usage is TRBJ1-2, with a weak D call TRBD1 (5 bases). This CDR3 contains 12 residues. Trimming removed 5 bases at V and 1 base at J, with 5 bases between. CDR1 LGHNA and CDR2 YSLEER come from the germline V gene. The CDR3 bases are TGCGCCAGCAGCGGACATAACTATGGCTACACCTTC. Encoded protein: CASSGHNYGYTF.

There are many counts of this clonotype. CDR3 protein: CSARNVSGSPHEQYF. The CDR3 DNA follows: TGCAGTGCTAGAAACGTTAGCGGGAGCCCCCACGAGCAGTACTTC. This chain uses TRBV20-1 with TRBJ2-7; TRBD2 matches at 9 bases. The CDR3 totals 15 residues. J was trimmed by 5 bases and V by 2 bases; bases with no gene match: 10. Germline CDR1 DFQATT, CDR2 SNEGSKA (reference sequence).

This clonotype was counted many times. The genes are TRBV7-8 and TRBJ2-5; TRBD1 aligns across 10 bases. This CDR3 is built from 15 residues. V shed 0 bases and J 4 bases; nucleotides not matched to a gene: 2. CDR1 SGHVS and CDR2 FQNEAQ come from the germline V gene. The CDR3 coding sequence is TGTGCCAGCAGCTTAGCCGGGACAGGGGTAGAGACCCAGTACTTC. Its translation is CASSLAGTGVETQYF.

This clonotype appeared a few times. This chain uses TRBV6-1 with TRBJ1-1; D is uncertain. Germline V gene lookup returns CDR1 MNHNS and CDR2 SASEGT. The CDR3 has 12 amino acids. Trimming took off 8 bases at V and 1 base at J, with 8 bases between the two ends. CDR3 coding DNA: TGTGCCAGCCGACAAGCGAACACTGAAGCTTTCTTT. Its translation is CASRQANTEAFF.

This clonotype was recorded a few times. A junction boundary mismatches the germline segment, possibly from a read error. V is TRBV7-7 and J is TRBJ2-1; TRBD2 is a possible D gene (5 bases). CDR1 is SSHAT and CDR2 is FNYEAQ in the germline V gene (reference sequence). CDR3 length equals 16 residues. The CDR3 region is CASSSRVGDSYNEQFF. The CDR3 DNA follows: TGTGCTAGCAGCTCCCGCGTGGGAGACTCCTACAATGAGCAGTTCTTC.

This clonotype was detected many times. V and J are TRBV18 and TRBJ2-7; 8 nucleotides line up with TRBD1. Germline assignment: CDR1 KGHSH and CDR2 LQKENI. Unmatched junction bases numbered 2, after V lost 1 base and J lost 3 bases. This CDR3 comprises 14 residues. Here the CDR3 DNA reads TGTGCCAGCTCACCACTTGGACAGGGCTACGAGCAGTACTTC. It is translated as CASSPLGQGYEQYF.

This clonotype was seen ten or more times. The V call is TRBV29-1, the J call TRBJ2-5; 8 bases align to TRBD2. Germline values: CDR1 SQVTM, CDR2 ANQGSEA. This CDR3 is built from 13 residues. V gave up 6 bases and J gave up 7 bases; unmatched junction bases: 10. CDR3 protein: CSVDSGLDGTQYF. The CDR3 coding sequence is TGCAGCGTAGACTCGGGACTAGATGGGACCCAGTACTTC.

This clonotype was counted at least ten times. The gene calls are TRBV5-1 and TRBJ2-1; the D gene is possibly TRBD2 (7 bases). Per germline, CDR1 SGHRS and CDR2 YFSETQ. Trimming pared 4 bases from V and 2 bases from J, leaving 13 bases between. This CDR3 is built from 15 residues. CDR3 residues: CASSPRGGAYNEQFF. CDR3 DNA: TGCGCCAGCAGCCCGAGGGGGGGAGCCTACAATGAGCAGTTCTTC.

This clonotype has a single count. The chain has TRBV6-9 and TRBJ1-4, with D possibly TRBD1 on 6 matching bases. V was clipped by 3 bases and J by 7 bases, with 12 bases between them. CDR3 length equals 14 residues. Germline lookup yields CDR1 MNHGY and CDR2 SVAAGI. CDR3 protein: CASSYFRGGEKLFF. In DNA, the CDR3 is TGTGCCAGCAGTTACTTCAGGGGAGGTGAAAAACTGTTTTTT.

This clonotype was found a few times. The chain employs TRBV19 and TRBJ2-1; weak D call: TRBD1 (6 bases). The V and J ends lost 7 bases and 0 bases respectively, with 13 bases between them. This CDR3 spans 15 amino acids. Germline CDR1 LNHDA, CDR2 SQIVND (reference sequence). CDR3 sequence (DNA): TGTGCCAGTACCACCGGACAGAGCTCCTACAATGAGCAGTTCTTC. Its translation: CASTTGQSSYNEQFF.

This clonotype turned up a few times. The chain joins TRBV6-4 to TRBJ2-2; D unclear. Trimming shortened V by 6 bases and J by 2 bases, and 10 bases separated the two germline ends. This CDR3 comprises 14 residues. CDR1 is MRHNA, CDR2 SNTAGT, per germline. CDR3 DNA sequence: TGTGCCAGCAGCGCACAGACTAACACCGGGGAGCTGTTTTTT. Amino acids: CASSAQTNTGELFF.

This clonotype was seen repeatedly, ten times or more. This rearrangement joins TRBV28 to TRBJ1-5, with 8 bases lining up with TRBD1. The ends lost 6 bases at V and 7 bases at J; junction bases unmatched: 11. The V gene's germline CDR1 is MDHEN and CDR2 SYDVKM. There are 15 residues in the CDR3. The CDR3 nucleotides are TGTGCCAGCAGCCGGTTAGGACAGGGAATCCAGCCCCAGCATTTT. This codes for CASSRLGQGIQPQHF. Using reference TRBV28 and TRBJ1-5 for the parts outside the CDR3, the full variable domain is DVKVTQSSRYLVKRTGEKVFLECVQDMDHENMFWYRQDPGLGLRLIYFSYDVKMKEKGDIPEGYSVSREKKERFSLILESASTNQTSMYLCASSRLGQGIQPQHFGDGTRLSIL.

The table lists this clonotype with many counts. The chain employs TRBV7-9 and TRBJ2-1; TRBD1 or TRBD2 may be the D gene (5 bases each). Germline V lookup: CDR1 SEHNR, CDR2 FQNEAQ (reference sequence). There are 13 residues in the CDR3. The ends were cut back, 9 bases at V and 5 bases at J, with 14 bases in the middle. In nucleotides, the CDR3 is TGTGCCAGTGACCTTGGGGGAGACAATGAGCAGTTCTTC. This codes for CASDLGGDNEQFF.

V usage is TRBV19 and J usage is TRBJ2-1, with TRBD2 as a possible D gene (7 bases). There are 19 residues in the CDR3. Trimming cost V 11 bases and J 0 bases, with 29 bases left between them. The germline V gene has CDR1 LNHDA and CDR2 SQIVND (reference sequence). CDR3 DNA: TGTGCCTCCAGTACAATAGGGGGTAGCGGGTCCGCCTCCTACAATGAGCAGTTCTTC. It encodes CASSTIGGSGSASYNEQFF.

The sample holds a few counts of this clonotype. This may come from a read error, since a much larger clone is one base off. This chain uses TRBV18 with TRBJ2-5; D not certain. There are 14 residues in the CDR3. The germline V gene encodes CDR1 KGHSH and CDR2 LQKENI. The ends were cut back, 6 bases at V and 4 bases at J, with 15 bases in the middle. The CDR3: CASSTILGRETQYF. For the CDR3, the DNA is TGTGCCAGCTCCACGATACTCGGGCGAGAGACCCAGTACTTC. The complete variable domain, with remaining parts taken from reference TRBV18 and TRBJ2-5, reads NAGVMQNPRHLVRRRGQEARLRCSPMKGHSHVYWYRQLPEEGLKFMVYLQKENIIDESGMPKERFSAEFPKEGPSILRIQQVVRGDSAAYFCASSTILGRETQYFGPGTRLLVL.

The table lists this clonotype with a few counts. The chain combines TRBV7-9 with TRBJ1-3; 7 bases match TRBD1. Losses at the gene ends were 1 base for V and 1 base for J; bases not matched to a gene: 4. Germline V lookup: CDR1 SEHNR, CDR2 FQNEAQ (reference sequence). The CDR3 is 16 residues long. The CDR3 DNA sequence: TGTGCCAGCAGCTTAGGAGGGGGCTTGTCTGGAAACACCATATATTTT. Translated: CASSLGGGLSGNTIYF. The full variable domain, its missing parts supplied by reference TRBV7-9 and TRBJ1-3, is DTGVSQNPRHKITKRGQNVTFRCDPISEHNRLYWYRQTLGQGPEFLTYFQNEAQLEKSRLLSDRFSAERPKGSFSTLEIQRTEQGDSAMYLCASSLGGGLSGNTIYFGEGSWLTVV.

This clonotype came up many times. The genes are TRBV7-2 and TRBJ2-7; 7 positions match TRBD2. The CDR3 sequence is 15 residues long. The germline CDR1 and CDR2 sequences are SGHTA and FQGNSA. V was pared by 2 bases and J by 5 bases, with 9 bases of the junction left unmatched. The CDR3 region has the DNA TGTGCCAGCAGCTTATTCCCCCATGCGGGAGACGAGCAGTACTTC. Protein product: CASSLFPHAGDEQYF.

This clonotype was seen ten or more times. The chain carries TRBV7-2 and TRBJ2-7; weak D call: TRBD2 (6 bases). The V gene lost 1 base and the J gene lost 4 bases, with 20 bases spanning the gap. The germline gives CDR1 SGHTA, CDR2 FQGNSA. The CDR3 extends over 17 amino acids. The CDR3 DNA follows: TGTGCCAGCAGCTTAGTATTCGCGGGGTCCGGGGGTTACGAGCAGTACTTC. Its translation: CASSLVFAGSGGYEQYF. Complete variable domain (other parts from reference TRBV7-2 and TRBJ2-7): GAGVSQSPSNKVTEKGKDVELRCDPISGHTALYWYRQSLGQGLEFLIYFQGNSAPDKSGLPSDRFSAERTGGSVSTLTIQRTQQEDSAVYLCASSLVFAGSGGYEQYFGPGTRLTVT.

This clonotype was counted at least ten times. The V gene is TRBV11-1, the J gene TRBJ2-1; tentative D call: TRBD2 (5 bases). V dropped 4 bases and J dropped 5 bases, with 9 bases sitting between them. The CDR3 sequence is 13 residues long. Germline CDR1 is SGHAT and CDR2 is FQDESV (reference sequence). This CDR3 is CASSSGRNNEQFF. The CDR3 coding sequence is TGTGCCAGCAGCTCGGGGAGAAACAATGAGCAGTTCTTC.

There are a few counts of this clonotype. The V and J genes are TRBV6-5 and TRBJ1-2, with D uncertain. The V end was cut by 2 bases, the J end by 5 bases, with 6 bases between. Germline assignment: CDR1 MNHEY and CDR2 SVGAGI. The CDR3 runs to 12 residues. The CDR3 nucleotides are TGTGCCAGCAGTTACGACCGTTATGGCTACACCTTC. It yields the protein CASSYDRYGYTF.

This clonotype was counted a few times. V is TRBV4-2 and J is TRBJ1-2, with D possibly being TRBD1 (5 bases). This CDR3 spans 15 amino acids. V lost 0 bases, J lost 5 bases, and 13 bases lay in between. Germline CDR1 is LGHNA and CDR2 is YNFKEQ. DNA for the CDR3: TGTGCCAGCAGCCAAGATCAGGGACGGACGTATGGCTACACCTTC. Protein sequence: CASSQDQGRTYGYTF.

This clonotype was recorded at least ten times. The chain combines TRBV18 with TRBJ2-3; either TRBD1 or TRBD2 may fit D (5 bases each). Between the trimmed V and J ends, which lost 5 bases and 2 bases, there was a span of 17 bases. The CDR3 loop spans 16 amino acids. Germline CDR1 reads KGHSH; CDR2 reads LQKENI. The CDR3 region has the DNA TGTGCCAGCTCATCAGAGTCAGGGACCTTCACAGATACGCAGTATTTT. Translation gives CASSSESGTFTDTQYF.